Listed below are T cell receptor beta chains from one sample, sequenced in a study of T cells in tumors after PD-1 blockade. The repertoire was sequenced with immunoSEQ multiplex PCR; TCRdb's copy has only in-frame clones and lacks some. The sample has approximately 59,000 clones, roughly 78% seen once. The sequenced sample was PBMCs, obtained before anti-PD-1 treatment. The receptors shown here come from a human donor with basal cell carcinoma. Both conserved end residues are part of each CDR3. A D gene is named only where the DNA matches it firmly. Rows may omit the clone size; those that give it use once, few, many or a size class.

.	.	TRBV18	TRBJ1-2	CASSPPGFNYGYTF	TGTGCCAGCTCACCACCAGGGTTTAACTATGGCTACACCTTC
.	.	TRBV7-9	TRBJ1-1	CASSFLALGTEAFF	TGTGCCAGCAGCTTCCTTGCCCTGGGCACTGAAGCTTTCTTT
few	.	TRBV7-3	TRBJ2-3	CASSASTGLADTQYF	TGTGCCAGCAGCGCGAGTACAGGGTTGGCAGATACGCAGTATTTT
.	.	TRBV6-5	TRBJ2-1	CASSYSPASYNEQFF	TGTGCCAGCAGTTACTCCCCCGCTTCCTACAATGAGCAGTTCTTC
.	.	TRBV27	TRBJ1-2	CASSLSSGRGYTF	TGTGCCAGCAGTTTATCCAGTGGACGTGGCTACACCTTC
.	TRBD1	TRBV30	TRBJ1-2	CAWSVPQTGASGYTF	TGTGCCTGGAGTGTACCCCAGACAGGGGCGTCAGGCTACACCTTC
.	.	TRBV5-4	TRBJ1-2	CASRMNRPEGGYTF	TGTGCCAGCAGGATGAATAGGCCTGAGGGTGGCTACACCTTC
.	TRBD2	TRBV19	TRBJ2-1	CAISGLAGGHEQFF	TGTGCCATCTCCGGACTAGCGGGGGGACATGAGCAGTTCTTC
.	.	TRBV7-9	TRBJ1-1	CASRPGYPNTEAFF	TGTGCCAGCAGGCCGGGATATCCGAACACTGAAGCTTTCTTT
.	TRBD2	TRBV5-4	TRBJ2-5	CASSLALAGGPGETQYF	TGTGCCAGCAGCTTGGCCCTAGCGGGGGGGCCGGGGGAGACCCAGTACTTC
.	.	TRBV3-1/TRBV3-2	TRBJ2-2	CASHGSNTGELFF	TGTGCCAGCCACGGATCGAACACCGGGGAGCTGTTTTTT